This T cell receptor beta chain came from a study of T cell repertoires in cytomegalovirus infection. Via MiXCR, TCRdb re-called the reads, giving one row per CDR3 protein. The table lists fewer than 350,000 distinct CDR3 sequences, more than 8% of them singletons, with over 3.5% in the top ten. Trimming took 2 bases from V and 2 from J, leaving 11 bases between them. Germline CDR1 and CDR2: MNHEY and SVGAGI. This CDR3 spans 15 amino acids. The specimen was PBMCs. The rearrangement links TRBV6-5 to TRBJ2-3, with D perhaps given as TRBD1 or TRBD2 (6 bases each). The sequence was obtained from a human donor in good health (CMV status not recorded). Some clones in this sample may be carry-over from other donors' samples. CDR3 sequence reads: CASSYGGPNTDTQYF. CDR3 bases: TGTGCCAGCAGTTACGGGGGGCCCAACACAGATACGCAGTATTTT.